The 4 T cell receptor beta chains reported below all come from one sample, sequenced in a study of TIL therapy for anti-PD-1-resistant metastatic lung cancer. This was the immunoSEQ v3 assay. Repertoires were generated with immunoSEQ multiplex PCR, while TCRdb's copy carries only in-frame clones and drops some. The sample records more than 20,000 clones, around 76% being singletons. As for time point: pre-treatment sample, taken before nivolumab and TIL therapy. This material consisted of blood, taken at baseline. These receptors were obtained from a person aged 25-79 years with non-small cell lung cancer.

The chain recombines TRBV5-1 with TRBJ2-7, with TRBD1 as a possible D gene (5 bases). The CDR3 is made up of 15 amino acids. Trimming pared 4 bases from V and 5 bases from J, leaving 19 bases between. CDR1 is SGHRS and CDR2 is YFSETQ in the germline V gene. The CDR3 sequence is CASSDRQPGANEQYF. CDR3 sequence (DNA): TGCGCCAGCAGCGACCGACAGCCCGGAGCGAACGAGCAGTACTTC.

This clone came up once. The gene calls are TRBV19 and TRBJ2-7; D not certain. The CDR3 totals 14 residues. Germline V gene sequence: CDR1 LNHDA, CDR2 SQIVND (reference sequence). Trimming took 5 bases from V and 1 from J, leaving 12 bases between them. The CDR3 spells CASSPAGFSYEQYF. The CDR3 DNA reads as TGTGCCAGTAGTCCCGCCGGCTTTTCCTACGAGCAGTACTTC.

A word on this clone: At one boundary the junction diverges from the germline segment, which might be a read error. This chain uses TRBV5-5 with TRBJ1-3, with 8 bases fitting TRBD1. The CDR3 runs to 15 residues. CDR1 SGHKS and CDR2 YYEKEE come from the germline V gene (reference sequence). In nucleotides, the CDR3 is TGCGCCAGCAGCGACGGACAGGGCTCTGGAAACACCATATATTTT. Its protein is CASSDGQGSGNTIYF.

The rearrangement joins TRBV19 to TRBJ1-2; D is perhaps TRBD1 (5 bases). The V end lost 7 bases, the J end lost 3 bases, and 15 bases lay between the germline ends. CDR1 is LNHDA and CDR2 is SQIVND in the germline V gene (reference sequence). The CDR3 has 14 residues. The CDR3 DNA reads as TGTGCCAGTACCCCCCCGGGGGGTGACTATGGCTACACCTTC. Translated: CASTPPGGDYGYTF.